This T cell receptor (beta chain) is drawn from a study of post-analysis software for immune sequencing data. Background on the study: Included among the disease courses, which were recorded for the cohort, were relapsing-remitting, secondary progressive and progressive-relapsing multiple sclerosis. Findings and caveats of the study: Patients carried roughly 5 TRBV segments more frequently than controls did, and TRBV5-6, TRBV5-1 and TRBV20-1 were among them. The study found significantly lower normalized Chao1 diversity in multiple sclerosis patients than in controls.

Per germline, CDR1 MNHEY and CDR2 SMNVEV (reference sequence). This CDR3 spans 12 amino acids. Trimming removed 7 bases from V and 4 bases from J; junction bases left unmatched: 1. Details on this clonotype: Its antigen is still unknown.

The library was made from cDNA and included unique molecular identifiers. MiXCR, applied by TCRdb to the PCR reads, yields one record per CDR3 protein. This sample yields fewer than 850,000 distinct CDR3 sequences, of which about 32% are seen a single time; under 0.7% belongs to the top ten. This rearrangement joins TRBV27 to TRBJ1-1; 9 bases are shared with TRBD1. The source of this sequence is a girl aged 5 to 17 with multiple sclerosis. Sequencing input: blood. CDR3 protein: CASKTGGTEAFF. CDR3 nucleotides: TGTGCCAGCAAGACAGGGGGCACTGAAGCTTTCTTT.